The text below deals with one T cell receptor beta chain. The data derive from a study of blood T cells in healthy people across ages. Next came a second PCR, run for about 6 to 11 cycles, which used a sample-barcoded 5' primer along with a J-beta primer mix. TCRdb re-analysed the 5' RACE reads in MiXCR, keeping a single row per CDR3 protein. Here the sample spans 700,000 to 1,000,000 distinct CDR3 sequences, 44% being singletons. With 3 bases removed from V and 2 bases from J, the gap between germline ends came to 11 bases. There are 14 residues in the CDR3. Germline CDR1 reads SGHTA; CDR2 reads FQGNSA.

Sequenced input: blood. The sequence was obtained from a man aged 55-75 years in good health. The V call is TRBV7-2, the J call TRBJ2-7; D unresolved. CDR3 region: CASSFGRVPYEQYF. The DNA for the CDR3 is TGTGCCAGCAGCTTCGGTCGGGTCCCCTACGAGCAGTACTTC.